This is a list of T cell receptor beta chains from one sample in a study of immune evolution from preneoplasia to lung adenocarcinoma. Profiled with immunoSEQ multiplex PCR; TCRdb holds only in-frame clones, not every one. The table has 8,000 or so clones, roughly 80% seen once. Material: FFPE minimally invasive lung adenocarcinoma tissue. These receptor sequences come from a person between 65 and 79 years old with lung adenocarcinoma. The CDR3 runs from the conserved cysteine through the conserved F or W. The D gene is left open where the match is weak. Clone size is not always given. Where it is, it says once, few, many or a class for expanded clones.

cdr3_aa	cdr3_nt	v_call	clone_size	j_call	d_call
CASSYVPVWRNQPQHF	TGTGCCAGCAGTTACGTTCCAGTTTGGCGCAATCAGCCCCAGCATTTT	TRBV6-6	few	TRBJ1-5	.
CASSFRDGGPGNTIYF	TGTGCCAGCAGCTTCCGGGACGGTGGCCCTGGAAACACCATATATTTT	TRBV11-2	.	TRBJ1-3	.
CASSLVGGPGGELFF	TGTGCCAGCAGCCTAGTCGGGGGGCCGGGCGGGGAGCTGTTTTTT	TRBV7-2	.	TRBJ2-2	.
CASSRPGGNSEKLFF	TGTGCCAGCAGTCGCCCAGGGGGAAATAGTGAAAAACTGTTTTTT	TRBV6-6	.	TRBJ1-4	TRBD1
CASSVGTSGGAGETQYF	TGTGCCAGCAGCGTCGGGACTAGCGGGGGGGCAGGAGAGACCCAGTACTTC	TRBV9	.	TRBJ2-5	TRBD2
CASGVSLRNYNSPLHF	TGTGCCAGCGGCGTCAGCCTAAGAAATTATAATTCACCCCTCCACTTT	TRBV7-8	.	TRBJ1-6	.
CASSYSPGEGTEAFF	TGTGCCAGCAGTTACAGTCCAGGGGAAGGCACTGAAGCTTTCTTT	TRBV6-5	.	TRBJ1-1	.
CASSPGQANTGELFF	TGTGCCAGCAGCCCGGGACAAGCGAACACCGGGGAGCTGTTTTTT	TRBV11-3	once	TRBJ2-2	.
CASSLGGTGDRTEAFF	TGCGCCAGCAGCTTGGGGGGAACAGGGGACAGGACTGAAGCTTTCTTT	TRBV5-1	.	TRBJ1-1	TRBD1
CASSSGTGVYGYTF	TGTGCCAGCAGCTCCGGGACAGGGGTTTATGGCTACACCTTC	TRBV28	.	TRBJ1-2	TRBD1
CASSLGASLTGELFF	TGCGCCAGCAGCCTGGGGGCTAGCCTCACCGGGGAGCTGTTTTTT	TRBV4-1	.	TRBJ2-2	.
CASSFNARAEAFF	TGCGCCAGCAGCTTCAACGCGAGGGCTGAAGCTTTCTTT	TRBV5-1	.	TRBJ1-1	.
CANKRLAANNEQFF	TGTGCCAACAAGAGACTAGCGGCGAACAATGAGCAGTTCTTC	TRBV7-2	.	TRBJ2-1	TRBD2
CAWSQGTRGGDEQFF	TGTGCCTGGTCTCAGGGGACTAGGGGGGGCGATGAGCAGTTCTTC	TRBV30	.	TRBJ2-1	TRBD2
CASSGWYEQFF	TGTGCCAGCAGCGGGTGGTATGAGCAGTTCTTC	TRBV2	.	TRBJ2-1	.
CASSFLAEETQYF	TGCGCCAGCAGCTTCCTAGCGGAAGAGACCCAGTACTTC	TRBV5-1	.	TRBJ2-5	TRBD2